These 15 T cell receptor beta chains came from one sample sequenced in a study of T cell repertoires in cytomegalovirus infection. Their specific antigens are unknown. Each CDR3 protein is one row after TCRdb ran MiXCR on the reads. This repertoire shows 650,000 to 850,000 distinct CDR3 sequences, 25% to 35% found once; its top ten account for about an eighth. The material was cultured CD8+ T cells from PBMCs, obtained from culture after CMV antigen stimulation. The receptors stem from a human donor in good health (CMV status not recorded). Some clones in this sample may be carry-over from other donors' samples.

V and J are TRBV6-6 and TRBJ2-2; 7 bases are shared with TRBD2. The CDR3 has 14 amino acids. Germline V CDR1 and CDR2: MNHNY, SVGAGI (reference sequence). V trimming: 6 bases; J trimming: 4 bases; junction bases outside the gene matches: 5. The DNA for the CDR3 is TGTGCCAGCAGCCAGCCGGGAGGCACCGGGGAGCTGTTTTTT. It codes for CASSQPGGTGELFF.

The chain employs TRBV5-4 and TRBJ1-1; 8 bases are shared with TRBD1. After removal of 4 bases from V and 6 bases from J, the junction contained 8 bases not matched to a gene. This CDR3 region has 14 residues. CDR1 is SGHNT and CDR2 is YYREEE in the germline V gene (reference sequence). The CDR3 bases are TGTGCCAGCAGCCGACAGGGGAGCAAGCCTGAAGCTTTCTTT. It is translated as CASSRQGSKPEAFF.

This clonotype occurred a few times. V is TRBV7-6 and J is TRBJ2-2; maybe TRBD1 (5 bases). V was clipped by 4 bases and J by 1 base, with 19 bases between them. Germline V CDR1 and CDR2: SGHVS, FNYEAQ. The CDR3 is 18 residues long. CDR3 bases: TGTGCCAGCAGCTCTCCCTCATCGACAGAGATGAACACCGGGGAGCTGTTTTTT. This gives the protein CASSSPSSTEMNTGELFF.

This clonotype was picked up a small number of times. J is TRBJ2-1 and V is TRBV10-3; 12 positions agree with TRBD2. V lost 9 bases and J lost 6; bases outside the gene matches: 6. Germline V gene data show CDR1 as ENHRY and CDR2 as SYGVKD. This CDR3 is 14 amino acids long. This chain's CDR3 is CAISSGGVLNEQFF. In DNA, the CDR3 is TGTGCCATATCTAGCGGGGGGGTTCTCAATGAGCAGTTCTTC.

The chain couples TRBV13 to TRBJ1-2; D gene ambiguous. The CDR3 is made up of 15 amino acids. Between the trimmed V and J ends, which lost 5 bases and 1 base, there was a span of 14 bases. Germline values: CDR1 PRHDT, CDR2 FYEKMQ (reference sequence). The CDR3: CASSGRAAINYGYTF. The CDR3 DNA reads as TGTGCCAGCAGCGGCCGGGCCGCGATTAACTATGGCTACACCTTC.

The chain combines TRBV6-5 with TRBJ2-2; D may be TRBD2 (6 bases). The CDR3 spans 15 residues. Germline V gene data show CDR1 as MNHEY and CDR2 as SVGAGI. Trimming took 0 bases from V and 6 from J, leaving 11 bases between them. CDR3 DNA sequence: TGTGCCAGCAGTTACTCGCGAGGGGAGGCCGGGGAGCTGTTTTTT. Protein product: CASSYSRGEAGELFF.

This clonotype was counted between two and nine times. The V and J genes are TRBV2 and TRBJ2-3, with 9 bases matching TRBD2. The length of the CDR3 is 16 residues. Losses at the gene ends were 2 bases for V and 2 bases for J; bases not matched to a gene: 5. CDR1 and CDR2 (germline): SNHLY, FYNNEI. The CDR3 loop reads CASSELSGGNTDTQYF. CDR3 DNA sequence: TGTGCCAGCAGTGAACTAAGCGGGGGGAACACAGATACGCAGTATTTT.

This rearrangement joins TRBV2 to TRBJ2-7; D not certain. This CDR3 is 14 amino acids long. Germline lookup yields CDR1 SNHLY and CDR2 FYNNEI. Trimming removed 4 bases at V and 2 bases at J, with 12 bases between. The CDR3 sequence: CASSGGRVTYEQYV. CDR3 in DNA: TGTGCCAGCAGTGGGGGTAGGGTAACCTACGAGCAGTACGTC.

The genes are TRBV9 and TRBJ1-1; perhaps TRBD1 as D (6 bases). Germline V gives CDR1 SGDLS, CDR2 YYNGEE. CDR3 length: 15 residues. Trimming left V 0 bases short and J 3 bases short, with 12 bases between. For the CDR3, the DNA is TGTGCCAGCAGCGTAGCCCCAGGGGTGGACACTGAAGCTTTCTTT. Amino acids: CASSVAPGVDTEAFF.

The DNA of the CDR3 is TGTGCCACCAGCCAGGGCCAGTCACCTAACTATGGCTACACCTTC. Protein: CATSQGQSPNYGYTF. J is TRBJ1-2 and V is TRBV15, with a tentative D call TRBD1 (5 bases). Germline CDR1 LNHNV, CDR2 YYDKDF (reference sequence). CDR3 size: 15 residues. V was pared by 5 bases and J by 0 bases, with 13 bases between.

In this sample, this clonotype turned up a few times. The chain carries TRBV9 and TRBJ2-7; D possibly corresponds to TRBD1 (6 bases). V lost 3 bases, J lost 6 bases, and 13 bases lay in between. The CDR3 length is 13 residues. Germline loops: CDR1 SGDLS, CDR2 YYNGEE. DNA for the CDR3: TGTGCCAGCAGCGCAGGGACAACGGGCGAGCAGTACGTC. Amino acids: CASSAGTTGEQYV.

This chain uses TRBV7-2 with TRBJ2-7; 7 nucleotides align to TRBD1. Germline V gene lookup returns CDR1 SGHTA and CDR2 FQGNSA. The V segment lost 7 bases and the J segment 6 bases; nucleotides outside the gene matches: 12. The CDR3 covers 14 residues. CDR3 DNA: TGTGCCAGCATAAGAGGACAGGCTTCGGGCGAGCAGTACTTC. It translates to CASIRGQASGEQYF.

The rearrangement links TRBV6-5 to TRBJ2-1; no clear D gene. Germline V gene sequence: CDR1 MNHEY, CDR2 SVGAGI. The CDR3 is made up of 14 amino acids. V shed 2 bases and J shed 7 bases, with 12 bases lying between them. CDR3 region: CASSYAAGGNEQFF. The CDR3 bases are TGTGCCAGCAGTTACGCGGCAGGTGGGAATGAGCAGTTCTTC.

In its sample, this clonotype was seen a few times. The chain uses TRBV12-3 or TRBV12-4 and TRBJ2-7; possibly TRBD1 for D (5 bases). The CDR3 has 15 residues. V was clipped by 5 bases and J by 9 bases, with 23 bases between them. CDR3 in DNA: TGTGCCAGCAGTCCGATGGGGCCGGAAGGGGATTGGCAGTACTTC. Amino acid sequence: CASSPMGPEGDWQYF.

This clonotype was found a few times. The V call is TRBV12-3 or TRBV12-4, the J call TRBJ2-6; 11 bases line up with TRBD2. The CDR3 covers 16 residues. The V gene end was trimmed by 4 bases and the J gene end by 11 bases; junction bases not matched to a gene: 10. DNA of the CDR3: TGTGCCAGCAGTTCCGGGACTAGCGGTACCCCCTACGTCCTGACTTTC. Translating gives CASSSGTSGTPYVLTF.